This TCR beta chain was captured by sequencing in a study of T cells in Graves' hyperthyroidism and ophthalmopathy. RNA transcripts provided the source from which TCR beta CDR3 regions were amplified. The primer set for the first-round RT-PCR of the TCR CDR3 was HTBI. Each CDR3 protein gets one entry after TCRdb re-called the multiplex PCR reads with MiXCR. The data show 500,000 or so distinct CDR3 sequences, 15% to 20% seen once. The CDR3 contains 16 residues. Trimming took off 6 bases at V and 0 bases at J, with 15 bases between the two ends. Germline V gene data show CDR1 as MNHNS and CDR2 as SASEGT.

V is TRBV6-1 and J is TRBJ2-4, with D perhaps given as TRBD1 or TRBD2 (6 bases each). The origin of this receptor is a woman between 25 and 40 years old with Graves' ophthalmopathy. Sequenced input: blood. The CDR3 spells CASSPRGVLAKNIQYF. The CDR3 DNA reads as TGTGCCAGCAGCCCAAGGGGGGTTTTAGCCAAAAACATTCAGTACTTC.